Presented here are 10 T cell receptor beta chains from one specimen sequenced in a study of cytomegalovirus exposure and HLA in healthy donors listed by TCRdb under 2017. Library preparation used the immunoSEQ multiplex PCR assay. A mixture of 60 forward primers for TCR Vbeta segments and 13 reverse primers for TCR Jbeta segments was used in the multiplex PCR. Held by TCRdb, this immuneACCESS table contains in-frame sequences only and omits some clones. Under half of the omission traces to an unresolved V gene where checked; the cause of the rest is unknown. The sample contains roughly 190,000 clones, 70% to 80% of them found a single time. The top ten constitute around 1.4% of the sample. The sequenced sample was PBMCs. These receptor sequences come from a girl aged 10 to 17 in good health and CMV-seropositive.

The chain joins TRBV6-1 to TRBJ2-1, with TRBD1 matching 8 bases. From germline, CDR1 is MNHNS and CDR2 SASEGT. The ends lost 2 bases at V and 7 bases at J; junction bases unmatched: 10. CDR3 length: 16 residues. The CDR3 DNA reads TGTGCCAGCAGTGAACAGGGGGCGGTATCTGGGAATGAGCAGTTCTTC. Protein: CASSEQGAVSGNEQFF.

This sequence joins TRBV6-1 and TRBJ2-3; 11 positions agree with TRBD2. The germline V gene encodes CDR1 MNHNS and CDR2 SASEGT. This CDR3 spans 20 amino acids. The V segment lost 2 bases and the J segment 1 base; nucleotides outside the gene matches: 14. The CDR3, as DNA: TGTGCCAGCAGTGAACCCCGAGGTAGCGGGGGGGTTACTCGCACAGATACGCAGTATTTT. It specifies CASSEPRGSGGVTRTDTQYF.

On this clone itself: A read error may produce the germline difference seen at one junction end. The genes are TRBV7-2 and TRBJ2-7; 8 bases are shared with TRBD1. The germline gives CDR1 SGHTA, CDR2 FQGNSA. This CDR3 has 12 residues. This CDR3 is CASTRGLGVWRF. The CDR3 nucleotides read TGTGCCAGCACCAGGGGGCTGGGAGTCTGGAGGTTC. Together with reference TRBV7-2 and TRBJ2-7, the CDR3 gives the full variable domain: GAGVSQSPSNKVTEKGKDVELRCDPISGHTALYWYRQSLGQGLEFLIYFQGNSAPDKSGLPSDRFSAERTGGSVSTLTIQRTQQEDSAVYLCASTRGLGVWRFGPGTRLTVT.

The chain combines TRBV2 with TRBJ2-7; 8 bases agree with TRBD1. Germline V lookup: CDR1 SNHLY, CDR2 FYNNEI. CDR3 length: 14 residues. J was trimmed by 0 bases and V by 4 bases; bases with no gene match: 2. The CDR3, as DNA: TGTGCCAGCAGTGCCGGGACAGGCTCCTACGAGCAGTACTTC. Translating gives CASSAGTGSYEQYF.

The gene calls are TRBV5-4 and TRBJ2-7, with unresolved D. The CDR3 length is 16 residues. The germline V gene has CDR1 SGHNT and CDR2 YYREEE (reference sequence). V lost 0 bases and J 0 bases, leaving 13 bases between the germline ends. The CDR3 spells CASSLGGIMSSYEQYF. For the CDR3, the DNA is TGTGCCAGCAGCTTGGGCGGCATTATGAGCTCCTACGAGCAGTACTTC.

The gene calls are TRBV23-1 and TRBJ2-7; 7 bases fit TRBD1. TRBV23-1 is reported as an ORF; its role is uncertain. Trimming at V came to 1 base and at J to 5 bases, leaving 5 bases not matched to a gene. The CDR3 contains 14 residues. The CDR3 here is CASSQWNRGDEQYF. The CDR3 DNA is TGCGCCAGCAGTCAATGGAACAGGGGCGACGAGCAGTACTTC.

For the CDR3, the DNA is TGTGCCAGCAGCTTGGAACTAGCGGGGGGGAGCGAGCAGTTCTTC. Amino acid sequence: CASSLELAGGSEQFF. The chain carries TRBV5-6 and TRBJ2-1; TRBD2 matches 13 bases. Germline V gene lookup returns CDR1 SGHDT and CDR2 YYEEEE. V lost 0 bases, J lost 10 bases, and 4 bases stayed unmatched. This CDR3 comprises 15 residues.

The chain recombines TRBV13 with TRBJ2-7; TRBD1 matches 10 bases. This CDR3 has 15 amino acids. Germline V CDR1 and CDR2: PRHDT, FYEKMQ (reference sequence). V was clipped by 4 bases and J by 3 bases; unmatched bases: 6. The CDR3 sequence: CASSSSGTGDYEQYF. The DNA of the CDR3 is TGTGCCAGCAGCTCCTCCGGGACAGGGGACTACGAGCAGTACTTC. The whole variable domain, filled in from reference TRBV13 and TRBJ2-7, reads AAGVIQSPRHLIKEKRETATLKCYPIPRHDTVYWYQQGPGQDPQFLISFYEKMQSDKGSIPDRFSAQQFSDYHSELNMSSLELGDSALYFCASSSSGTGDYEQYFGPGTRLTVT.

The sample holds a few counts of this clone. This sequence joins TRBV7-2 and TRBJ2-7; TRBD2 agrees at 8 bases. CDR3 length: 16 amino acids. Germline CDR1 SGHTA, CDR2 FQGNSA. J lost 2 bases, V lost 7 bases, and 13 bases had no gene match. CDR3 protein: CASTAPSGGPTYEQYF. The CDR3 nucleotides read TGTGCCAGCACCGCACCCAGCGGGGGACCAACCTACGAGCAGTACTTC.

The chain combines TRBV9 with TRBJ2-1; D is ambiguous. The V gene lost 4 bases and the J gene lost 5 bases, with 10 bases spanning the gap. The CDR3 loop spans 13 amino acids. Germline V gene sequence: CDR1 SGDLS, CDR2 YYNGEE. As DNA, the CDR3 is TGTGCCAGCAGCCCTCCCGGTAACAATGAGCAGTTCTTC. Translation: CASSPPGNNEQFF.